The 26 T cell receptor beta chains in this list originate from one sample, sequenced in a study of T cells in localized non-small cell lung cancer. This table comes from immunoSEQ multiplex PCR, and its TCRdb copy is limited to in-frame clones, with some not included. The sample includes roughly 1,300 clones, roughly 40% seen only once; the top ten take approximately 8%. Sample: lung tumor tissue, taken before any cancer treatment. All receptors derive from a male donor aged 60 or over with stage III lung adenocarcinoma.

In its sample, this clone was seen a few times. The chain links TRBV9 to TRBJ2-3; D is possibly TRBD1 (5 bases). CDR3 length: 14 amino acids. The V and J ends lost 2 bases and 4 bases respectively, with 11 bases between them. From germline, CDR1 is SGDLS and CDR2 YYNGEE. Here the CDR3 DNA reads TGTGCCAGCAGCGTTGCGACAGCATCAGATACGCAGTATTTT. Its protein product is CASSVATASDTQYF.

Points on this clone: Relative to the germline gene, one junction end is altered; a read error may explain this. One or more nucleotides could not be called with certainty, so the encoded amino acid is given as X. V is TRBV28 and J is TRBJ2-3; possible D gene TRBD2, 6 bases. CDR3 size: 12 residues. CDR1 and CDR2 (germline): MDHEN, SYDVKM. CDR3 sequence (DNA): TGTGCCAGCCTCGGGAGCAYAGATACGCAGTATTTT. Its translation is CASLGSXDTQYF.

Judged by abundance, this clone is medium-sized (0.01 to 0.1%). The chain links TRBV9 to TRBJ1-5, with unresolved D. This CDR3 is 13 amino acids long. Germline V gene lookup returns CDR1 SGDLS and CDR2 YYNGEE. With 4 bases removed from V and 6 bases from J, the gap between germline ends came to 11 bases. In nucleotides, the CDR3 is TGTGCCAGCAGCTTAGGATACAGTCAGCCCCAGCATTTT. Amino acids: CASSLGYSQPQHF. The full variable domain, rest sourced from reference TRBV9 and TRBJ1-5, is DSGVTQTPKHLITATGQRVTLRCSPRSGDLSVYWYQQSLDQGLQFLIQYYNGEERAKGNILERFSAQQFPDLHSELNLSSLELGDSALYFCASSLGYSQPQHFGDGTRLSIL.

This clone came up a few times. CDR3 sequence: CASSVEVLGDEQYF. The DNA of the CDR3 is TGTGCCAGCAGCGTAGAGGTCCTCGGCGACGAGCAGTACTTC. V gene TRBV9 combines with J gene TRBJ2-7; D gene ambiguous. This CDR3 contains 14 residues. Between the trimmed V and J ends, which lost 0 bases and 5 bases, there was a span of 12 bases. Germline V gene lookup returns CDR1 SGDLS and CDR2 YYNGEE.

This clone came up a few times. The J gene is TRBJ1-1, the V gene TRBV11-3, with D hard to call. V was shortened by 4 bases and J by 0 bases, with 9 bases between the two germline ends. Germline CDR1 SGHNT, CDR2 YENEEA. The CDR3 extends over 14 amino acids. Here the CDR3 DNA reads TGTGCCAGCAGCTCCCACGTCATGAACACTGAAGCTTTCTTT. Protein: CASSSHVMNTEAFF.

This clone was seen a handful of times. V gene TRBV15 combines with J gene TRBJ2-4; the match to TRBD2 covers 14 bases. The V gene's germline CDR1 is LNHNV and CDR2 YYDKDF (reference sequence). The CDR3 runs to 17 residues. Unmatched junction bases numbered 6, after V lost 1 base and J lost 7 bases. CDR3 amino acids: CATSRGLAGGLRNIQYF. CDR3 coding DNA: TGTGCCACCAGCAGAGGACTAGCGGGAGGGCTGAGGAACATTCAGTACTTC.

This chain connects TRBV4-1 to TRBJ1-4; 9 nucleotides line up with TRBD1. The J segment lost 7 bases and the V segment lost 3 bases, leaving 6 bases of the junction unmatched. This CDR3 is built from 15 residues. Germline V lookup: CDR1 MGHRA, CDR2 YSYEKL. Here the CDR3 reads CASSQSPGQGEKLFF. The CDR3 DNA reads TGCGCCAGCAGCCAGTCACCGGGACAGGGTGAAAAACTGTTTTTT.

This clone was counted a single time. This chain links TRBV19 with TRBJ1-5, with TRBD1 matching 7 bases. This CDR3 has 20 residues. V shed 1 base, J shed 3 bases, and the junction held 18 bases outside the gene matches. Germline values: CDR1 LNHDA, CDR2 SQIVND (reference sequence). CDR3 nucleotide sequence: TGTGCCAGTAGTATAGTGGGCGGGGCCGGGACAGAGGCTTTCAATCAGCCCCAGCATTTT. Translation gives CASSIVGGAGTEAFNQPQHF.

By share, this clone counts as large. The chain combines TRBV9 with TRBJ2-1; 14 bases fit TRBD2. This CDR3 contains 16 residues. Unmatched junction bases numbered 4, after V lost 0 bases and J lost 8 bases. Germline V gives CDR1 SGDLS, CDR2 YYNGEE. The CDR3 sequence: CASSVAAGLAGDEQFF. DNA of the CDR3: TGTGCCAGCAGCGTAGCAGCGGGACTAGCGGGAGATGAGCAGTTCTTC.

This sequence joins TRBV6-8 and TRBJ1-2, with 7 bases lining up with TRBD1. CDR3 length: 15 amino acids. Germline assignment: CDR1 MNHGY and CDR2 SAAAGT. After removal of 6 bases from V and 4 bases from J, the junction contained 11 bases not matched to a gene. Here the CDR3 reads CASRPNDRVIYGYTF. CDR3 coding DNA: TGTGCCAGCAGACCCAACGACAGGGTGATCTATGGCTACACCTTC.

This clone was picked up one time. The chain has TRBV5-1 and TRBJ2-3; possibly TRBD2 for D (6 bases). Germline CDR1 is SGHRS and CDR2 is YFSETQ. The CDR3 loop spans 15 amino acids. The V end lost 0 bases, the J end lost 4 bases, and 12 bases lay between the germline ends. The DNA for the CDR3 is TGCGCCAGCAGCTTGGCTACTAGCTCCCCAGATACGCAGTATTTT. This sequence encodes CASSLATSSPDTQYF.

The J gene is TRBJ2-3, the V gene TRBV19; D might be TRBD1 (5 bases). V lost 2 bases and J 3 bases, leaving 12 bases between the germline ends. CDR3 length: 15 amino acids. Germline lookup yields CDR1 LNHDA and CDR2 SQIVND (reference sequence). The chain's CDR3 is CASSIRGALTDTQYF. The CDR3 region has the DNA TGTGCCAGTAGTATACGTGGGGCCCTAACAGATACGCAGTATTTT.

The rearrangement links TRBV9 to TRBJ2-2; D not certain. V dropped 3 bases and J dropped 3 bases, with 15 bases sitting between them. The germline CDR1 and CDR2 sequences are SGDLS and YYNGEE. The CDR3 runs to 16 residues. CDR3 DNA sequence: TGTGCCAGCAGCGGAAATTCTATGATGGACACCGGGGAGCTGTTTTTT. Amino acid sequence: CASSGNSMMDTGELFF. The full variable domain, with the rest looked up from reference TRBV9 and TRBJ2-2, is DSGVTQTPKHLITATGQRVTLRCSPRSGDLSVYWYQQSLDQGLQFLIQYYNGEERAKGNILERFSAQQFPDLHSELNLSSLELGDSALYFCASSGNSMMDTGELFFGEGSRLTVL.

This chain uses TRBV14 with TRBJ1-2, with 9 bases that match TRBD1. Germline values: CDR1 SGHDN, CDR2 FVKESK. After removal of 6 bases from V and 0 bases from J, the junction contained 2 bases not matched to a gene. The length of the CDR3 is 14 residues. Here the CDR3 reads CASRRTGANYGYTF. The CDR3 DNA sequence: TGTGCCAGCAGGAGGACAGGGGCTAACTATGGCTACACCTTC. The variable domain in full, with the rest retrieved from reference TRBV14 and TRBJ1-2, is EAGVTQFPSHSVIEKGQTVTLRCDPISGHDNLYWYRRVMGKEIKFLLHFVKESKQDESGMPNNRFLAERTGGTYSTLKVQPAELEDSGVYFCASRRTGANYGYTFGSGTRLTVV.

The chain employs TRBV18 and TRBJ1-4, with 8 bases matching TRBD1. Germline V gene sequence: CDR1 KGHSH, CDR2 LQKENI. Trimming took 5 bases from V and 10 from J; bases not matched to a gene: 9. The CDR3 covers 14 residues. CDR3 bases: TGTGCCAGCTCATATGCTGACAGGGGAGGAAAACTGTTTTTT. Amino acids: CASSYADRGGKLFF.

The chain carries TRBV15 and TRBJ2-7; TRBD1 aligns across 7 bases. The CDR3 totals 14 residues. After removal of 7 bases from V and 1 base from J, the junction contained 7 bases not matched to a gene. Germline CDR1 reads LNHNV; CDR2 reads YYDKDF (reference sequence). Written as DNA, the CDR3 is TGTGCCACCAAAAAAACGGGACAGTCCTACGAGCAGTACTTC. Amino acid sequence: CATKKTGQSYEQYF.

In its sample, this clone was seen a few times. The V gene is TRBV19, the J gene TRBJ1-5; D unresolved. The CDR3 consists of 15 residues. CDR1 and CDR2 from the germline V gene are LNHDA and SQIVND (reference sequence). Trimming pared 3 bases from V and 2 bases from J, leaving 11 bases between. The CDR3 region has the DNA TGTGCCAGTAGTATTTGGGGAAGCGGCAATCAGCCCCAGCATTTT. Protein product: CASSIWGSGNQPQHF.

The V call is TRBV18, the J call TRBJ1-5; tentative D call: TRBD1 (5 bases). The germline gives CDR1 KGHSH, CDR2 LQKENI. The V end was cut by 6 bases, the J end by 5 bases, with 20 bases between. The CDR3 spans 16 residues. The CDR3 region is CASSPGGSGTHQPQHF. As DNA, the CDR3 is TGTGCCAGCTCTCCCGGGGGGTCGGGCACTCATCAGCCCCAGCATTTT.

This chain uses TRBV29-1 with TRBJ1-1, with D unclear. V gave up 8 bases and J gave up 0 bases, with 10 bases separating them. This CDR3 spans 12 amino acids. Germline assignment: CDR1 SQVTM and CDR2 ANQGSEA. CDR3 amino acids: CSYQAVNTEAFF. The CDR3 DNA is TGCAGCTATCAGGCGGTGAACACTGAAGCTTTCTTT. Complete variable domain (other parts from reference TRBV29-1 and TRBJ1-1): SAVISQKPSRDICQRGTSLTIQCQVDSQVTMMFWYRQQPGQSLTLIATANQGSEATYESGFVIDKFPISRPNLTFSTLTVSNMSPEDSSIYLCSYQAVNTEAFFGQGTRLTVV.

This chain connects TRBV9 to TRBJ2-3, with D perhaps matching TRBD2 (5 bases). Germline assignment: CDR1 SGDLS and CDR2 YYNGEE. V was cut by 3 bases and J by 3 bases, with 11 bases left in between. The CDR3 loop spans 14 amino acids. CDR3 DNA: TGTGCCAGCAGCGGGTCTAGCAGAACAGATACGCAGTATTTT. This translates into CASSGSSRTDTQYF.

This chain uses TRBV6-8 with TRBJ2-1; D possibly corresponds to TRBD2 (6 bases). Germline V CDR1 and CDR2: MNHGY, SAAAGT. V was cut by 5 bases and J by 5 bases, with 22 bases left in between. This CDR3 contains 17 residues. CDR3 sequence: CASSAVIIYRENNEQFF. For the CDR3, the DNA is TGTGCCAGCAGTGCCGTCATAATATACCGGGAGAACAATGAGCAGTTCTTC.

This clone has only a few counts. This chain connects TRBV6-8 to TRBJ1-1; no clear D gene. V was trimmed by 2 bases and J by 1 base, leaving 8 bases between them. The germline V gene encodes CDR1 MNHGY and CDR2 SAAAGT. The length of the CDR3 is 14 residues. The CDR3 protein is CASSYRSGNTEAFF. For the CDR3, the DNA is TGTGCCAGCAGTTACCGTTCAGGGAACACTGAAGCTTTCTTT.

The CDR3, as DNA: TGTGCCAGCTCACCAGGCCGAAACACCGGGGAGCTGTTTTTT. This codes for CASSPGRNTGELFF. This chain uses TRBV18 with TRBJ2-2; D gene unclear. The CDR3 length is 14 residues. V was shortened by 2 bases and J by 2 bases, with 6 bases between the two germline ends. CDR1 and CDR2 (germline): KGHSH, LQKENI.

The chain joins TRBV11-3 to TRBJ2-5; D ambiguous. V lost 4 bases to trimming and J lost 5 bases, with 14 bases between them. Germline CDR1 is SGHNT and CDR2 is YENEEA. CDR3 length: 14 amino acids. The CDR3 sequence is CASSYRPYRETQYF. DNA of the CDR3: TGTGCCAGCAGCTACAGACCCTATCGGGAGACCCAGTACTTC.

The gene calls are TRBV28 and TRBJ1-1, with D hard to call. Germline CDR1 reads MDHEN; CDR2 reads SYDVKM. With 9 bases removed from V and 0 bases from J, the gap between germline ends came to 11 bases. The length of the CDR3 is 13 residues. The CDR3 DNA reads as TGTGCCAGTACGTCGACCATGAACACTGAAGCTTTCTTT. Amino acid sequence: CASTSTMNTEAFF. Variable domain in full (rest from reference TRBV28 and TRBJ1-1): DVKVTQSSRYLVKRTGEKVFLECVQDMDHENMFWYRQDPGLGLRLIYFSYDVKMKEKGDIPEGYSVSREKKERFSLILESASTNQTSMYLCASTSTMNTEAFFGQGTRLTVV.

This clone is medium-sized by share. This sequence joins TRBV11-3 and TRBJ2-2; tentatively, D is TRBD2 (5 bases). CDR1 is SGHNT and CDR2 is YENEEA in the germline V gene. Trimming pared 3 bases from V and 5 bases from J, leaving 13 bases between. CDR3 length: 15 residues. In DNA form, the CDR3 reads TGTGCCAGCAGCTTCGCTAGACCGGGGACCGGGGAGCTGTTTTTT. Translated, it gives CASSFARPGTGELFF.